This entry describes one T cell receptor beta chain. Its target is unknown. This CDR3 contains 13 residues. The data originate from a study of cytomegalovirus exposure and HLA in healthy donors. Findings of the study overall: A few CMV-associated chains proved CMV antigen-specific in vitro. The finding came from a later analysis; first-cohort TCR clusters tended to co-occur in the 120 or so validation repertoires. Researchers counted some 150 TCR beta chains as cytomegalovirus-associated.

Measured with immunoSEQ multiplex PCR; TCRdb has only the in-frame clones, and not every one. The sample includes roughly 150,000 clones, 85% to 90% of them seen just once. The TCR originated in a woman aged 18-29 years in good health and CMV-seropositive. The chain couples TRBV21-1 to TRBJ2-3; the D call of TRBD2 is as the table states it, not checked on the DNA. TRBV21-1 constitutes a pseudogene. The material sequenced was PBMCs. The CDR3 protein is CASNRLLPDTQYF. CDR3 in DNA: TGTGCCAGCAATCGACTCCTCCCAGATACGCAGTATTTT.